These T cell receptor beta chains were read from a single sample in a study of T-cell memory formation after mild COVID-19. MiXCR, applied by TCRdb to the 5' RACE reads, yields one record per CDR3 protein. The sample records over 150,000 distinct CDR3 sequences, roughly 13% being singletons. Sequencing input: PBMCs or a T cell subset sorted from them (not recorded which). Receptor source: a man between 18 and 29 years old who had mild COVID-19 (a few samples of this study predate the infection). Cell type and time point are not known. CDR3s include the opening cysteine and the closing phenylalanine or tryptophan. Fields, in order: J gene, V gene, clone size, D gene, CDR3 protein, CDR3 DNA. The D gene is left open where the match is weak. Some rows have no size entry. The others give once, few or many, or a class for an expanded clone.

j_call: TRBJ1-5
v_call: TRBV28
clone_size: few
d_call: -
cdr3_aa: CASSRYTGNQPQHF
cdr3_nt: TGTGCCAGCAGCCGATACACTGGCAATCAGCCCCAGCATTTT

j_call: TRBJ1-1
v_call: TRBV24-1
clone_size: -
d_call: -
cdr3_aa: CATTVLGRSNTEAFF
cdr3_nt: TGTGCCACCACTGTATTGGGCAGATCGAACACTGAAGCTTTCTTT

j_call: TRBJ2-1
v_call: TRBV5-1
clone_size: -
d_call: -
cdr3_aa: CASSYGQNNEQFF
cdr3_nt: TGCGCCAGCAGCTATGGACAGAACAATGAGCAGTTCTTC

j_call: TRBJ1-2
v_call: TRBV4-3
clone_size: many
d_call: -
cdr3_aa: CASSQASGQTNYGYTF
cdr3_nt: TGCGCCAGCAGCCAAGCCTCTGGACAGACTAACTATGGCTACACCTTC

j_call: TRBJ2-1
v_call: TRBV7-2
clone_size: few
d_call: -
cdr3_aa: CASSRWASGPIHEQFF
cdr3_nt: TGTGCCAGCAGCCGTTGGGCAAGCGGGCCTATCCATGAGCAGTTCTTC

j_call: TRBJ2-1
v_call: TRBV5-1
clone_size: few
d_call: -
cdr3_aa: CASRPADSVTAQFF
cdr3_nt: TGCGCCAGCAGACCCGCCGACTCCGTGACTGCGCAGTTCTTC

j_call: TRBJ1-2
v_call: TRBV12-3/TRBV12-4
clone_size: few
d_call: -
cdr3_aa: CASSTDGDYGYTF
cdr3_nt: TGTGCCAGCAGTACAGACGGAGACTATGGCTACACCTTC

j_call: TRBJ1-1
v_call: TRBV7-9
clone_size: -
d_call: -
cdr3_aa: CASSLIRDIDTEAFF
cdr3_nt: TGTGCCAGCAGCTTAATCCGGGACATTGACACTGAAGCTTTCTTT

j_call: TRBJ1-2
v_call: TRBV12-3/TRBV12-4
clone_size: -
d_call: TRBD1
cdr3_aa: CASSSRAGTGNNYGYTF
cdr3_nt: TGTGCCAGCAGTTCCCGAGCCGGGACAGGGAATAACTATGGCTACACCTTC

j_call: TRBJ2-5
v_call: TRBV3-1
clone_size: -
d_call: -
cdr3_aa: CASSHGGNQETQYF
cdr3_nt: TGTGCCAGCAGCCACGGCGGGAATCAAGAGACCCAGTACTTC

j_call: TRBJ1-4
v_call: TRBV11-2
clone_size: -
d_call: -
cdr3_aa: CASTADTTNEKLFF
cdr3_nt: TGTGCCAGCACCGCGGACACGACTAATGAAAAACTGTTTTTT

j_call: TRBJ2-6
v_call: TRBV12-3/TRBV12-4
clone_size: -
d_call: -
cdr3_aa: CASTDPRGPSGANVLTF
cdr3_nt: TGTGCCAGCACCGATCCCAGGGGTCCCTCTGGGGCCAACGTCCTGACTTTC

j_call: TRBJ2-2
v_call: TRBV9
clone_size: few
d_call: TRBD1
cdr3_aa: CASSSLRGTNTGELFF
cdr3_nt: TGTGCCAGCAGCTCGCTCAGGGGGACAAACACCGGGGAGCTGTTTTTT

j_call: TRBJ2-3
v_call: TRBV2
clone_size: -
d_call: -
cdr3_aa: CASSGRGDTQYF
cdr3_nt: TGTGCCAGCAGTGGCCGTGGGGATACGCAGTATTTT

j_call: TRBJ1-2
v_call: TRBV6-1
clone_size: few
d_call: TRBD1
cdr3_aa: CASSEIGTGDYGYTF
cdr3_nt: TGTGCCAGCAGTGAAATCGGGACAGGGGACTATGGCTACACCTTC

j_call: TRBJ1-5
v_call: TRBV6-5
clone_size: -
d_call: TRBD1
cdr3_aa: CASSGSGRGPGQPQHF
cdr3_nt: TGTGCCAGCAGTGGTTCCGGAAGGGGGCCAGGTCAGCCCCAGCATTTT

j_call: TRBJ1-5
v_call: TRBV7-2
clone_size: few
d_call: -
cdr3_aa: CASSLGVMGNQPQHF
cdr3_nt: TGTGCCAGCAGCTTAGGAGTCATGGGGAATCAGCCCCAGCATTTT

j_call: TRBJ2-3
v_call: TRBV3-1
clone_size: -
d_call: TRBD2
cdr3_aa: CASSYKIGTSGGTDTQYF
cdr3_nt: TGTGCCAGCAGCTATAAAATCGGGACTAGCGGGGGAACAGATACGCAGTATTTT

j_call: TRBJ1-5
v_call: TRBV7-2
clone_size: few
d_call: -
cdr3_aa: CASSLQNNQPQHF
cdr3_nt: TGTGCCAGCAGCTTACAGAACAATCAGCCCCAGCATTTT

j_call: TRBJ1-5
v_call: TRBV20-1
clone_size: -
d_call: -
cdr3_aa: CSASRAGSQPQHF
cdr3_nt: TGCAGTGCCTCAAGGGCAGGGTCTCAGCCCCAGCATTTT

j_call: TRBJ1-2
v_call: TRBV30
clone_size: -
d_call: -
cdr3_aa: CAWRNWGNYGYTF
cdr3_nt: TGTGCCTGGAGGAACTGGGGGAACTATGGCTACACCTTC

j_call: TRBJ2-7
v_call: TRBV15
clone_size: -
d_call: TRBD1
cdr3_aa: CATSRQGANSYEQYF
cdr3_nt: TGTGCCACCAGCAGACAGGGGGCAAACTCCTACGAGCAGTACTTC

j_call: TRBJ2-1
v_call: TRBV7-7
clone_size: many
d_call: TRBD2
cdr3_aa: CASSRRLAGGYNEQFF
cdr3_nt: TGTGCCAGCAGCCGCAGACTAGCGGGGGGCTACAATGAGCAGTTCTTC

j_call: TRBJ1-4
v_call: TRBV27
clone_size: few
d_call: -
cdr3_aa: CASTLNGFRAPGEKLFF
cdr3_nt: TGTGCCAGCACCTTAAATGGATTCAGGGCCCCGGGGGAAAAACTGTTTTTT

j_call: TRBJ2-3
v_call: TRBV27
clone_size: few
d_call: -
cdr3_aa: CASSLLGRADTQYF
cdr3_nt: TGTGCCAGCAGTTTATTGGGCAGGGCAGATACGCAGTATTTT

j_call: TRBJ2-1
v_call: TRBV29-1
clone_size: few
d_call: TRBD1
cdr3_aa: CSVTDRASYNEQFF
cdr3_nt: TGCAGCGTGACGGACAGGGCGTCTTACAATGAGCAGTTCTTC

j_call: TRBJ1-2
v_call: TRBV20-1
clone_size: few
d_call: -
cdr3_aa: CSARDNQGNGYTF
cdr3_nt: TGCAGTGCTAGAGATAATCAGGGCAATGGCTACACCTTC

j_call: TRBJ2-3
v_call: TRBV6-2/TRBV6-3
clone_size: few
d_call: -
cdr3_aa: CASSDVLTDTQYF
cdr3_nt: TGTGCCAGCAGTGACGTGTTAACAGATACGCAGTATTTT

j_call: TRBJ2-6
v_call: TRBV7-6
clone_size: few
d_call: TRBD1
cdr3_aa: CASSWGQGAGANVLTF
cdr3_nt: TGTGCCAGCAGCTGGGGACAGGGGGCTGGGGCCAACGTCCTGACTTTC

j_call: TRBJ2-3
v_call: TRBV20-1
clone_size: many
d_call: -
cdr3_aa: CSAIGGTDTQYF
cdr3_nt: TGCAGTGCTATTGGTGGCACAGATACGCAGTATTTT

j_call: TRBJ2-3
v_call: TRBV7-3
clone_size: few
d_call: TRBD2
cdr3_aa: CASSLMGLAGTQYF
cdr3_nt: TGTGCCAGCAGCTTGATGGGACTAGCCGGTACGCAGTATTTT

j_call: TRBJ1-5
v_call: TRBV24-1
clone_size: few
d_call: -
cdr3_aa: CATSDSGRTQHF
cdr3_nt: TGTGCCACCAGTGACTCAGGTAGGACCCAGCATTTT

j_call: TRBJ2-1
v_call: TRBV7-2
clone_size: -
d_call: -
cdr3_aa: CASSPYMGNSNEQFF
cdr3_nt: TGTGCCAGCAGCCCGTACATGGGGAATTCCAATGAGCAGTTCTTC

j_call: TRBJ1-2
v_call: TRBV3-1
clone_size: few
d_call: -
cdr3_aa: CASSQGVPNYGYTF
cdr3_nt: TGTGCCAGCAGCCAAGGGGTCCCTAACTATGGCTACACCTTC

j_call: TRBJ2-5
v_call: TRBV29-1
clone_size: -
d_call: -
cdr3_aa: CSVAGYEGGETQYF
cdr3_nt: TGCAGCGTTGCGGGCTACGAAGGGGGGGAGACCCAGTACTTC

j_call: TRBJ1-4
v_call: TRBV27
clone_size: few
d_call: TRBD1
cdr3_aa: CASGTGGEKLFF
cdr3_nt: TGTGCCAGCGGGACAGGGGGGGAAAAACTGTTTTTT

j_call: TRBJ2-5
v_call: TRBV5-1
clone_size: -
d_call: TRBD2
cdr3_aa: CASSSGLAGETQYF
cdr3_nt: TGCGCCAGCAGCTCAGGACTAGCGGGGGAGACCCAGTACTTC

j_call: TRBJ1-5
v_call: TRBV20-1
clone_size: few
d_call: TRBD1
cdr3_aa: CSARDPGTGVKGQPQHF
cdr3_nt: TGCAGTGCTAGAGATCCTGGGACAGGGGTTAAAGGCCAGCCCCAGCATTTT

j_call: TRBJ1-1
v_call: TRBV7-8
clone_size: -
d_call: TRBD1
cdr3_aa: CASSFVGQATAGAFF
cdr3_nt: TGTGCCAGCAGCTTCGTAGGACAGGCGACCGCCGGGGCTTTCTTT

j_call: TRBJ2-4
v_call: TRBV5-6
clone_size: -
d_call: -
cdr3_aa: CASSPGGENIQYF
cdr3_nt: TGTGCCAGCAGCCCCGGCGGAGAAAACATTCAGTACTTC

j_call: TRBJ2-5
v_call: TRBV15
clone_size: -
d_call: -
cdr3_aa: CATSREGYQETQYF
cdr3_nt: TGTGCCACCAGCAGAGAGGGGTACCAAGAGACCCAGTACTTC

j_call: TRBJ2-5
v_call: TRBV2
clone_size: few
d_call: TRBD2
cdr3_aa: CASRAGFIQETQYF
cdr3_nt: TGTGCCAGCAGAGCGGGATTCATACAAGAGACCCAGTACTTC

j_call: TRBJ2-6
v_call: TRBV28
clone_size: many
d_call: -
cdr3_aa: CASSLQGSGANVLTF
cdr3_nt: TGTGCCAGCAGTTTGCAGGGGAGTGGGGCCAACGTCCTGACTTTC

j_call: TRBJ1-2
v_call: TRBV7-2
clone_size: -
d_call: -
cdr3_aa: CASSPPGGGYTF
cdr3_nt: TGTGCCAGCAGCCCCCCGGGAGGCGGCTACACCTTC

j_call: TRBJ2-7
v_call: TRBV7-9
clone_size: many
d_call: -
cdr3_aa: CASSAGDRSSYEQYF
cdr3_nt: TGTGCCAGCAGCGCAGGGGACCGAAGCTCCTACGAGCAGTACTTC

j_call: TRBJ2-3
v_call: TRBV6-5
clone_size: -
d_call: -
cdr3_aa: CASKIGEDTQYF
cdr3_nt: TGTGCCAGTAAGATTGGAGAGGATACGCAGTATTTT

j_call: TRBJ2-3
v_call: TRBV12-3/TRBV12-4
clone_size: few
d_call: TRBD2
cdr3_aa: CASSLAGLAGGPDTQYF
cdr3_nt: TGTGCCAGCAGTTTAGCCGGACTAGCGGGGGGCCCAGATACGCAGTATTTT

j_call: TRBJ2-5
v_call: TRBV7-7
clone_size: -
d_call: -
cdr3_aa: CASSLARVSPGETQYF
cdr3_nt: TGTGCTAGCAGCTTGGCTCGGGTCAGCCCAGGGGAGACCCAGTACTTC

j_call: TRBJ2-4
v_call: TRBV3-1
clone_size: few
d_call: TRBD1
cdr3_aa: CASSSRGQENIQYF
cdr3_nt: TGTGCCAGCAGCTCCCGAGGACAGGAAAACATTCAGTACTTC

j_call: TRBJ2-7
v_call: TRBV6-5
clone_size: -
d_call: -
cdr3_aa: CASSRDNWSYEQYF
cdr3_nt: TGTGCCAGCAGCCGAGATAATTGGTCTTACGAGCAGTACTTC

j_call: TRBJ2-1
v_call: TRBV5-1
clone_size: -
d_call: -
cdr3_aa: CASSRMDEQFF
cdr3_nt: TGCGCCAGCAGTAGGATGGATGAGCAGTTCTTC

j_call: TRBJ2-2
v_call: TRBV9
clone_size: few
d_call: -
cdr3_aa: CASSVSPAGHTGELFF
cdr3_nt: TGTGCCAGCAGCGTATCCCCGGCAGGGCACACCGGGGAGCTGTTTTTT

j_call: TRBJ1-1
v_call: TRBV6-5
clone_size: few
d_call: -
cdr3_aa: CASSYNLGGTEAFF
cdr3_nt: TGTGCCAGCAGTTACAATCTCGGGGGCACTGAAGCTTTCTTT

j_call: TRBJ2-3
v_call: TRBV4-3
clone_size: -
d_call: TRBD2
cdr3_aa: CASSQTSGDTQYF
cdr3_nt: TGCGCCAGCAGCCAAACTAGCGGGGATACGCAGTATTTT

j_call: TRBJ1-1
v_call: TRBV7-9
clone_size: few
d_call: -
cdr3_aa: CASSLARVGRGNTEAFF
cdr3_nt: TGTGCCAGCAGCTTAGCGCGGGTTGGCAGGGGGAACACTGAAGCTTTCTTT